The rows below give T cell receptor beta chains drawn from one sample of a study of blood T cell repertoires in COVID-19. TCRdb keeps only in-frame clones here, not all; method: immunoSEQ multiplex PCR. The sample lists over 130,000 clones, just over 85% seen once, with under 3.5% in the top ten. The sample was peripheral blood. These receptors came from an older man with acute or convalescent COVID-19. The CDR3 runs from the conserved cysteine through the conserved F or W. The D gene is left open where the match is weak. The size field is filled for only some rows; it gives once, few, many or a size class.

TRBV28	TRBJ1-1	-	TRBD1	TGTGCCAGCAGAAACAGGGGTATGAACACTGAAGCTTTCTTT	CASRNRGMNTEAFF
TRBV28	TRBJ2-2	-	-	TGTGCCAGCAGTTTAAGGGGGGGCAACACCGGGGAGCTGTTTTTT	CASSLRGGNTGELFF
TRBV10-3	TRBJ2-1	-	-	TGTGCCATCAGCGCCTACGGGGGGGGACAGGGTAATGAGCAGTTCTTC	CAISAYGGGQGNEQFF
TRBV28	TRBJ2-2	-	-	TGTGCCAGCAGGCCCGGGGGAGGCGTCGGGGAGCTGTTTTTT	CASRPGGGVGELFF
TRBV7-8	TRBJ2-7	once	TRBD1	TGTGCCAGCAGCCCAGGGGGACAGTCCTCCTACGAGCAGTACTTC	CASSPGGQSSYEQYF
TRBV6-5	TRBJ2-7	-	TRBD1	TGTGCCAGCAGCCACCCTGACAGGGGGGCCAACGAGCAGTACTTC	CASSHPDRGANEQYF
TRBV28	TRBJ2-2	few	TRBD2	TGTGCCAGCAGACCGCCCTCTAGCGGGAGCATCGGGGAGCTGTTTTTT	CASRPPSSGSIGELFF
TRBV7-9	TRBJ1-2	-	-	TGTGCCAGCAGCCGGGGGGAAGGCTACACCTTC	CASSRGEGYTF
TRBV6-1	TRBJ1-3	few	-	TGTGCCAGCAGTGAAGCGCCCAGGGCTGGAAACACCATATATTTT	CASSEAPRAGNTIYF
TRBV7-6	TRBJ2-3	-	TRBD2	TGTGCCAGCAGCCCACGGGCGGGGACTAGCGGGACCGCACACACAGATACGCAGTATTTT	CASSPRAGTSGTAHTDTQYF
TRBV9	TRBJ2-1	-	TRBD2	TGTGCCAGCAGCTTCCCTAGCGGGGGGGGCAATGAGCAGTTCTTC	CASSFPSGGGNEQFF
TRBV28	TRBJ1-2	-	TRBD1	TGTGCCAGCAGTTTCCCGCGGACAGGGTTCGGCTATGGCTACACCTTC	CASSFPRTGFGYGYTF
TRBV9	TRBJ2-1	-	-	TGTGCCAGCAGCGTAGAGGGGGGGTTCGAGAATGAGCAGTTCTTC	CASSVEGGFENEQFF
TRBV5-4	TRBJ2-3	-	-	TGTGCCAGCAGCGCTGGACAGCCCTTGGGCACAGATACGCAGTATTTT	CASSAGQPLGTDTQYF
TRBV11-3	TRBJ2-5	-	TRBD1	TGTGCCAGCAGCCCGGCGACAGGGGGCGGAGAGACCCAGTACTTC	CASSPATGGGETQYF
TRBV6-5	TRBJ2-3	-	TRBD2	TGTGCCAGCAGGTCTAGCGGAAACACAGATACGCAGTATTTT	CASRSSGNTDTQYF
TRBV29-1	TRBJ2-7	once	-	TGCAGCGTCGCGGAGCCACACGGGAGTTCCACACGGGGAGAAGTCTACGAGCAGTACTTC	CSVAEPHGSSTRGEVYEQYF
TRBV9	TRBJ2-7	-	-	TGTGCCAGCAGCGTTGGACAGAGGAGCTCCTACGAGCAGTACTTC	CASSVGQRSSYEQYF
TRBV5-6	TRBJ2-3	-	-	TGTGCCAGCAGCGGTACAGGGTTTACAGATACGCAGTATTTT	CASSGTGFTDTQYF
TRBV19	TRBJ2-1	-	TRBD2	TGTGCCAGTAGTATAGATCAAGGACTAGCGGTGGAGCAGTTCTTC	CASSIDQGLAVEQFF
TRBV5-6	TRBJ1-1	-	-	TGTGCCAGCGGTCGCAGGGGGAACACTGAAGCTTTCTTT	CASGRRGNTEAFF
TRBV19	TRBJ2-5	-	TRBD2	TGTGCCACAAAGACTAGCGGGAGGACCCAGTACTTC	CATKTSGRTQYF
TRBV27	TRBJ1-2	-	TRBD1	TGTGCCAGCAGTTTCCGGGACAGGGACTATGGCTACACCTTC	CASSFRDRDYGYTF
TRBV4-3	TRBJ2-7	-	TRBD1	TGCGCCAGCAGCGCCAGGGGACAGGTAGGGGAGCAGTACTTC	CASSARGQVGEQYF
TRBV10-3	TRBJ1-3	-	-	TGTGCCATCAGTGAGTCCAGGGAATCTGGAAACACCATATATTTT	CAISESRESGNTIYF
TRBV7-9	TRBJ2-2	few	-	TGTGCCAGCAGCTTAAGGCAGGGGCTGAACACCGGGGAGCTGTTTTTT	CASSLRQGLNTGELFF
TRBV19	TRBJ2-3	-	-	TGTGCCAGTAGTTGGACAGCTCCAATCACAGATACGCAGTATTTT	CASSWTAPITDTQYF
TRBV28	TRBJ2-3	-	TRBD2	TGTGCCAGCCTGACTAGCGGGAGAGATACGCAGTATTTT	CASLTSGRDTQYF
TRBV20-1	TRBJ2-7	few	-	TGCAGTGCTACCCCGTTCTACGAGCAGTACTTC	CSATPFYEQYF
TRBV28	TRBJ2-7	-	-	TGTGCCAGCAGTATACAGGGTCCATACGAGCAGTACTTC	CASSIQGPYEQYF
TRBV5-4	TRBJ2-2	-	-	TGTGCCAGCAGCTTTAGGCGGCAACCCGGGGAGCTGTTTTTT	CASSFRRQPGELFF
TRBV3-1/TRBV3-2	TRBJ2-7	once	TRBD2	TGTGCCAGCAGCCCCAGAGCCGGGACTAGGTCCTACGAGCAGTACTTC	CASSPRAGTRSYEQYF
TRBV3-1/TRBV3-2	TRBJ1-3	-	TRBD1	TGTGCCAGCAGCAAGACAGGGATAGGAAACACCATATATTTT	CASSKTGIGNTIYF
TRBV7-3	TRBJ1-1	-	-	TGTGCCAGCAGCTTATTCCCCGCGGGAAGTACCTTGAACACTGAAGCTTTCTTT	CASSLFPAGSTLNTEAFF
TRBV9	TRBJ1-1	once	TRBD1	TGTGCCAGCAGCGTAGATCCGTTGACAGGGGTGAACACTGAAGCTTTCTTT	CASSVDPLTGVNTEAFF
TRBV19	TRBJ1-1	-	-	TGTGCCAGTAGTATAGACGGAGGGACTGAAGCTTTCTTT	CASSIDGGTEAFF
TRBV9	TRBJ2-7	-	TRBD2	TGTGCCAGCAGCGTAGGACTAGCGGGAGATTCCTACGAGCAGTACTTC	CASSVGLAGDSYEQYF
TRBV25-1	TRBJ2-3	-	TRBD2	TGTGCCAGCAGTGAATATGGTAGCGGGAGGACAGATACGCAGTATTTT	CASSEYGSGRTDTQYF
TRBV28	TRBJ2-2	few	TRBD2	TGTGCCAGCAGTTTAGGGTGGCGGGAGACCGGGGAGCTGTTTTTT	CASSLGWRETGELFF
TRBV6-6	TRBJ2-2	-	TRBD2	TGTGCCAGCAGGGGACTAGCGAACACCGGGGAGCTGTTTTTT	CASRGLANTGELFF